These T cell receptor beta chains were read from a single sample in a study of blood T cell repertoires in COVID-19. Profiling relied on immunoSEQ multiplex PCR, and the TCRdb table lists in-frame clones only, not all of them. The table shows about 59,000 clones, with 73% occurring only once. Sample: peripheral blood. The source of these receptors is a woman aged 70-85 years with acute or convalescent COVID-19. Each CDR3 is given with its conserved first and last residue. The order of the fields is CDR3 protein, J gene, V gene.

CASSPTQGSLHF TRBJ1-6 TRBV7-9
CASSPRGLKARETQYF TRBJ2-5 TRBV5-1
CAISEGSSGGKETQYF TRBJ2-5 TRBV10-3
CASSSPGGARPDTQYF TRBJ2-3 TRBV5-4
CAAGQGINQPQHF TRBJ1-5 TRBV19
CASILSQATYGYTF TRBJ1-2 TRBV6-5
CASKAGDNEQYF TRBJ2-7 TRBV5-1
CASSVKGYSGNTIYF TRBJ1-3 TRBV9
CASSLGLAGGSYEQYF TRBJ2-7 TRBV5-4
CATSRDLVFGGHEAFF TRBJ1-1 TRBV15
CASSADRGDTEAFF TRBJ1-1 TRBV6-5